This T cell receptor beta chain was captured by sequencing in a study of blood T cell repertoires in COVID-19. Some clones are missing from TCRdb's copy, which holds only in-frame ones; the method was immunoSEQ multiplex PCR. The sample contains around 290,000 clones, about 89% of which appear only once. There are 15 residues in the CDR3. After removal of 4 bases from V and 8 bases from J, the junction contained 5 bases not matched to a gene. The germline V gene has CDR1 SGHAT and CDR2 FQNNGV. The TCR originated in a man aged 40-49 years with acute or convalescent COVID-19. V gene TRBV11-2 combines with J gene TRBJ1-6; TRBD1 agrees at 10 bases. What was sequenced was peripheral blood. In nucleotides, the CDR3 is TGTGCCAGCAGCTCCACCGGGACAGGGGATTCACCCCTCCACTTT. Translation: CASSSTGTGDSPLHF.